Listed below are T cell receptor beta chains from one sample, sequenced in a study of tumor-infiltrating lymphocytes in primary liver carcinoma. TCRdb fed the multiplex PCR reads into MiXCR, producing one record per CDR3 protein. Among approximately 210,000 distinct CDR3 sequences listed, less than 75% were seen once. The sample taken for sequencing was peripheral blood. These receptor sequences come from a woman aged 55-69 years with primary liver carcinoma and hepatitis B virus infection. Both conserved end residues are part of each CDR3. Fields, in order: D gene, V gene, clone size, CDR3 length, J gene, CDR3 protein, CDR3 DNA. D genes are given only for firm matches. Only some rows state a clone size, as once, few, many or a class for expanded clones.

D: TRBD2
V: TRBV11-2
size: -
length: 16
J: TRBJ2-3
CDR3: CASSLLVAGSTGTQYF
DNA: TGTGCCAGCAGTCTGCTTGTAGCGGGGTCCACAGGTACGCAGTATTTC

D: TRBD1
V: TRBV28
size: -
length: 14
J: TRBJ1-1
CDR3: CASRPQGASVEAFF
DNA: TGTGCCAGCAGGCCACAGGGGGCTAGCGTTGAAGCTTTCTTT

D: TRBD1
V: TRBV6-5
size: few
length: 13
J: TRBJ2-7
CDR3: CTSSYADRSQQYF
DNA: TGTACCAGCAGTTACGCGGACAGGTCCCAGCAGTACTTC

D: TRBD2
V: TRBV12-5
size: -
length: 12
J: TRBJ2-1
CDR3: CANRLADNEHFF
DNA: TGTGCTAACAGACTAGCGGACAATGAACACTTCTTC

D: -
V: TRBV11-3
size: -
length: 16
J: TRBJ2-2
CDR3: CANSLGVASNTGDLFF
DNA: TGTGCCAACAGCTTAGGGGTAGCGTCCAACACCGGGGACCTGTTTTTT

D: TRBD2
V: TRBV11-2
size: -
length: 20
J: TRBJ2-7
CDR3: CASSLDTPVGPAGRSYEQYF
DNA: TGTGCCAGCAGCTTAGATACCCCGGTGGGACCAGCGGGAAGATCCTACGAGCAGTACTTC

D: -
V: TRBV10-1
size: many
length: 16
J: TRBJ2-2
CDR3: CASSGHVDRQSGELFF
DNA: TGCGCCAGCAGTGGCCACGTGGACCGTCAATCCGGGGAGCTGTTTTTT

D: TRBD1
V: TRBV28
size: -
length: 15
J: TRBJ1-2
CDR3: CASSLRDRGRVGYTF
DNA: TGTGCCAGCAGTTTAAGGGACAGGGGGCGCGTAGGCTACACCTTC

D: TRBD1
V: TRBV6-1
size: many
length: 13
J: TRBJ1-2
CDR3: CASSETGGGGYTF
DNA: TGTGCCAGCAGTGAGACAGGGGGCGGGGGCTACACCTTC

D: -
V: TRBV7-9
size: -
length: 15
J: TRBJ2-2
CDR3: CASSVSVLNTGVLFF
DNA: TGTGCCAGCAGCGTCAGTGTACTAAACACCGGGGTGCTGTTTTTT

D: -
V: TRBV4-2
size: -
length: 14
J: TRBJ2-7
CDR3: CASSKGSGKYERYF
DNA: TGTGCCAGCAGCAAAGGGTCAGGAAAGTACGAGCGGTACTTC

D: TRBD1
V: TRBV6-1
size: -
length: 15
J: TRBJ2-2
CDR3: CASSGQGAGTGELFF
DNA: TGTGCCAGCAGTGGTCAGGGGGCGGGCACCGGAGAGCTGTTTTTT